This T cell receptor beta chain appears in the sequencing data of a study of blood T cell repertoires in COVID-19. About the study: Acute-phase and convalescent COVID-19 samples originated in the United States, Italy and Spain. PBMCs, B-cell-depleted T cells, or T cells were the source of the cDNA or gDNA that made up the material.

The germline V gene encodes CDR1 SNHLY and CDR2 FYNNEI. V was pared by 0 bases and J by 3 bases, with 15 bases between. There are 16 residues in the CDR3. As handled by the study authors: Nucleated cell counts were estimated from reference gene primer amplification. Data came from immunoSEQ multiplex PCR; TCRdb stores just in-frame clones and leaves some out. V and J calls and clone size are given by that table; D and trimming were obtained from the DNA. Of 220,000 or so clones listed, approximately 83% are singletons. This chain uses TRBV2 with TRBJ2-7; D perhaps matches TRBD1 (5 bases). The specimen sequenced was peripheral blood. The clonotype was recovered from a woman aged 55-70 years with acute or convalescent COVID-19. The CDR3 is CASSEALTGSLYEQYF. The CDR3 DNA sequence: TGTGCCAGCAGTGAAGCGCTAACAGGATCTCTCTACGAGCAGTACTTC.